This TCR beta chain derives from a study of T-cell memory formation after mild COVID-19. In the study overall: In these data, TCR clusters were largely donor specific.

The sample holds a few counts of this clonotype. Its antigen is unidentified. Overall study findings and caveats: The CD4+ clones that contracted clustered mainly within CM and EM, and the CD8+ clones concentrated in EMRA.

TCRdb reanalysed the 5' RACE reads using MiXCR and keeps one entry per CDR3 protein. The sample records hundreds of thousands of distinct CDR3 sequences, approximately 24% being singletons. The receptor was isolated from an adult woman who had mild COVID-19 (a few samples of this study predate the infection). Cell type and time point are not known. Source material: PBMCs or a T cell subset sorted from them (not recorded which).

In DNA, the CDR3 is TGTGCCAGCAGCTTAGAATCGGGGGGCTTCCGAGAGACCCAGTACTTC. This translates into CASSLESGGFRETQYF. The chain combines TRBV7-9 with TRBJ2-5; D might be TRBD2 (7 bases). The CDR3 is 16 residues long. Germline CDR1 reads SEHNR; CDR2 reads FQNEAQ (reference sequence). Trimming took off 1 base at V and 4 bases at J, with 16 bases between the two ends. Supplemented by reference TRBV7-9 and TRBJ2-5, the full variable domain reads DTGVSQNPRHKITKRGQNVTFRCDPISEHNRLYWYRQTLGQGPEFLTYFQNEAQLEKSRLLSDRFSAERPKGSFSTLEIQRTEQGDSAMYLCASSLESGGFRETQYFGPGTRLLVL.